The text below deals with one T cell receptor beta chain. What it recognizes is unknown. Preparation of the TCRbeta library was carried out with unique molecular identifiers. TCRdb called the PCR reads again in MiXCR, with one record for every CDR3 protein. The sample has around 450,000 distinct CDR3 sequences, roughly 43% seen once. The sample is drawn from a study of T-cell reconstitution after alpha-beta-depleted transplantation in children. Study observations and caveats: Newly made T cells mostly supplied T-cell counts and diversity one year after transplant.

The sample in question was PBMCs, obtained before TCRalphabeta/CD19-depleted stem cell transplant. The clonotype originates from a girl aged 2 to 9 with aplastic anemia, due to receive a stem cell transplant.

Here the CDR3 reads CAISDLRTAYEQYF. The CDR3 bases are TGTGCCATCAGTGACTTGAGGACGGCCTACGAGCAGTACTTC. The chain couples TRBV10-3 to TRBJ2-7; D unresolved. The CDR3 spans 14 residues. Trimming pared 3 bases from V and 2 bases from J, leaving 11 bases between. CDR1 and CDR2 from the germline V gene are ENHRY and SYGVKD.